These 18 T cell receptor beta chains were sequenced from one sample in a study of T-cell reconstitution after alpha-beta-depleted transplantation in children. Unique molecular identifiers were used to barcode this TCRbeta library. TCRdb re-analysed the PCR reads in MiXCR, keeping a single row per CDR3 protein. The data contain 400,000 to 550,000 distinct CDR3 sequences, roughly a tenth of them singletons. This material consisted of PBMCs, taken before TCRalphabeta/CD19-depleted stem cell transplant. The receptors come from a child aged 2 to 10 with inherited bone marrow failure, due to receive a stem cell transplant.

This clonotype was counted at least ten times. The rearrangement uses TRBV10-3 and TRBJ2-5, with D possibly TRBD2 on 6 matching bases. Germline V gene lookup returns CDR1 ENHRY and CDR2 SYGVKD. This CDR3 spans 13 amino acids. V lost 6 bases to trimming and J lost 5 bases, with 13 bases between them. The CDR3 DNA reads as TGTGCCATCAGGGGACTGCCGGGGGAGACCCAGTACTTC. It specifies CAIRGLPGETQYF.

CDR3 sequence: CASSQGQANGYNEQFF. The CDR3 bases are TGTGCCAGCAGCCAAGGGCAAGCAAATGGGTACAATGAGCAGTTCTTC. The J gene is TRBJ2-1, the V gene TRBV4-2; D unresolved. With 1 base removed from V and 4 bases from J, the gap between germline ends came to 14 bases. CDR3 length: 16 residues. Germline V gene sequence: CDR1 LGHNA, CDR2 YNFKEQ.

About this clonotype itself: With a much larger clone just one base away, this may be a read error. This chain connects TRBV27 to TRBJ2-3; 8 bases line up with TRBD1. The germline gives CDR1 MNHEY, CDR2 SMNVEV (reference sequence). Trimming took 6 bases from V and 0 from J; bases not matched to a gene: 14. CDR3 length: 18 residues. The CDR3: CASSVPPQGVFSTDTQYF. DNA for the CDR3: TGTGCCAGCAGCGTACCCCCACAGGGGGTGTTTAGCACAGATACGCAGTATTTT.

The CDR3 region is CASSLRGVADSPLHF. CDR3 in DNA: TGTGCCAGCAGTTTAAGAGGGGTTGCAGATTCACCCCTCCACTTT. The V call is TRBV28, the J call TRBJ1-6, with a tentative D call TRBD1 (5 bases). With 2 bases removed from V and 8 bases from J, the gap between germline ends came to 13 bases. Per the germline V gene, CDR1 is MDHEN and CDR2 is SYDVKM. The CDR3 is 15 amino acids.

On this clonotype itself: Given a much more abundant clone one base away, this may be a read error. The chain combines TRBV20-1 with TRBJ2-7; TRBD1 is a possible D gene (6 bases). V lost 5 bases to trimming and J lost 6 bases, with 23 bases between them. The germline V gene encodes CDR1 DFQATT and CDR2 SNEGSKA (reference sequence). The CDR3 length is 15 residues. CDR3 sequence: CSAGALQGSRGEQYF. CDR3 sequence (DNA): TGCAGTGCTGGGGCCCTACAGGGTTCAAGGGGCGAGCAGTACTTC.

This clonotype has ten or more counts. J is TRBJ2-7 and V is TRBV5-1, with TRBD1 matching over 9 bases. Per germline, CDR1 SGHRS and CDR2 YFSETQ. The CDR3 is made up of 16 amino acids. V shed 3 bases, J shed 1 base, and the junction held 8 bases outside the gene matches. The CDR3 DNA follows: TGCGCCAGCAGCTCTTTACCGGGACAGGGATCCTACGAGCAGTACTTC. Translating gives CASSSLPGQGSYEQYF.

This clonotype was counted at least ten times. The CDR3, as DNA: TGTGCCAGCAGCTTGTCGAGTGCAACTAATGAAAAACTGTTTTTT. Translating gives CASSLSSATNEKLFF. The chain uses TRBV7-2 and TRBJ1-4; D unresolved. CDR1 is SGHTA, CDR2 FQGNSA, per germline. V lost 3 bases and J 0 bases, leaving 8 bases between the germline ends. The length of the CDR3 is 15 residues.

This clonotype was observed at least ten times. This rearrangement joins TRBV27 to TRBJ2-7; TRBD2 agrees at 8 bases. This CDR3 spans 14 amino acids. V dropped 6 bases and J dropped 4; count of bases not matched to a gene: 8. Germline CDR1 reads MNHEY; CDR2 reads SMNVEV (reference sequence). Here the CDR3 reads CASSLTGGGYEQYF. The CDR3 DNA reads as TGTGCCAGCAGCCTCACGGGGGGGGGATACGAGCAGTACTTC.

This clonotype was seen ten or more times. The chain carries TRBV28 and TRBJ2-7; no clear D gene. From germline, CDR1 is MDHEN and CDR2 SYDVKM. The V end was cut by 6 bases, the J end by 3 bases, with 18 bases between. The CDR3 extends over 15 amino acids. In DNA, the CDR3 is TGTGCCAGCAGCTTTCACCCGCCTGCGGTCTACGAGCAGTACTTC. Translated: CASSFHPPAVYEQYF.

This clonotype was detected ten times or more. The V and J genes are TRBV4-1 and TRBJ1-5, with TRBD1 as a possible D gene (6 bases). Germline V gene sequence: CDR1 MGHRA, CDR2 YSYEKL. The length of the CDR3 is 15 residues. V was cut by 1 base and J by 4 bases, with 11 bases left in between. CDR3 in amino acids: CASSQVGQSNQPQHF. Here the CDR3 DNA reads TGCGCCAGCAGCCAAGTTGGACAGTCGAATCAGCCCCAGCATTTT.

The rearrangement links TRBV2 to TRBJ1-1; D gene unclear. Germline V CDR1 and CDR2: SNHLY, FYNNEI. The CDR3 totals 14 residues. Trimming pared 2 bases from V and 1 base from J, leaving 8 bases between. Written as DNA, the CDR3 is TGTGCCAGCAGTGAACGGCGGGAGAACACTGAAGCTTTCTTT. Translating gives CASSERRENTEAFF.

The chain recombines TRBV4-1 with TRBJ1-4; no clear D gene. Trimming pared 1 base from V and 7 bases from J, leaving 7 bases between. Germline V lookup: CDR1 MGHRA, CDR2 YSYEKL. The CDR3 extends over 13 amino acids. CDR3 sequence: CASSQGAGEKLFF. DNA for the CDR3: TGCGCCAGCAGCCAAGGGGCTGGTGAAAAACTGTTTTTT.

The sample holds many counts of this clonotype. The J gene is TRBJ2-5, the V gene TRBV9; no clear D. From germline, CDR1 is SGDLS and CDR2 YYNGEE. The CDR3 extends over 13 amino acids. Trimming removed 2 bases from V and 5 bases from J, with 10 bases in between. The CDR3 region has the DNA TGTGCCAGCAGCGTCGGGTTGGAGGAGACCCAGTACTTC. It codes for CASSVGLEETQYF.

In its sample, this clonotype was seen many times. The chain uses TRBV5-6 and TRBJ2-7; D remains ambiguous. The CDR3 covers 14 residues. Trimming cost V 1 base and J 2 bases, with 10 bases left between them. Germline V CDR1 and CDR2: SGHDT, YYEEEE. The CDR3 is CASSLRTVPYEQYF. For the CDR3, the DNA is TGTGCCAGCAGCTTGCGAACGGTCCCCTACGAGCAGTACTTC.

This clonotype was counted many times. This chain links TRBV24-1 with TRBJ2-1; 9 nucleotides agree with TRBD2. The junction had 5 bases not matched to a gene; V was cut back by 1 base and J by 5 bases. CDR3 length: 16 amino acids. Germline CDR1 is KGHDR and CDR2 is SFDVKD. As DNA, the CDR3 is TGTGCCACCAGTGATTTCATAGCGGGAGTGCACAATGAGCAGTTCTTC. Translated: CATSDFIAGVHNEQFF.

This clonotype was detected a few times. This rearrangement joins TRBV28 to TRBJ2-2, with 8 bases that match TRBD2. The CDR3 length is 16 residues. Germline assignment: CDR1 MDHEN and CDR2 SYDVKM. Trimming at V came to 5 bases and at J to 6 bases, leaving 11 bases not matched to a gene. Written as DNA, the CDR3 is TGTGCCAGCAGTCCCCCCAGAGCGGGAGATTCCGGGGAGCTGTTTTTT. Translating gives CASSPPRAGDSGELFF.

This clonotype was recorded at least ten times. The chain recombines TRBV28 with TRBJ1-6; 7 bases map to TRBD1. The CDR3 extends over 15 amino acids. Germline CDR1 reads MDHEN; CDR2 reads SYDVKM. With 5 bases clipped from V and 8 bases from J, the junction kept 9 bases outside the gene matches. The CDR3 region is CASSPPQGVYSPLHF. The CDR3 DNA follows: TGTGCCAGCAGTCCCCCCCAGGGGGTGTATTCACCCCTCCACTTT. Using reference TRBV28 and TRBJ1-6 for the parts outside the CDR3, the full variable domain is DVKVTQSSRYLVKRTGEKVFLECVQDMDHENMFWYRQDPGLGLRLIYFSYDVKMKEKGDIPEGYSVSREKKERFSLILESASTNQTSMYLCASSPPQGVYSPLHFGNGTRLTVT.

The V gene is TRBV27, the J gene TRBJ2-5; D is possibly TRBD2 (5 bases). Germline CDR1 reads MNHEY; CDR2 reads SMNVEV (reference sequence). The CDR3 is 15 residues long. V was pared by 5 bases and J by 4 bases, with 17 bases between. CDR3: CASSPIAGVRETQYF. As DNA, the CDR3 is TGTGCCAGCAGTCCAATAGCCGGGGTACGAGAGACCCAGTACTTC.